This TCR beta chain originates from a study of chemoradiotherapy in HPV16-positive cancers. Repeated repertoire sampling spanned the course of chemoradiotherapy. Germline CDR1 KGHSH, CDR2 LQKENI. The ends were cut back, 3 bases at V and 1 base at J, with 7 bases in the middle. The CDR3 totals 13 residues. Clones were read by immunoSEQ multiplex PCR, and TCRdb kept only the in-frame ones, dropping some. The data show approximately 5,700 clones, about 86% seen once. The sequence derives from a human donor with HPV-associated anogenital cancer. The V gene is TRBV18, the J gene TRBJ2-7, with D hard to call. This sample comprised tumor tissue, obtained from a patient who underwent chemoradiotherapy. Here the CDR3 DNA reads TGTGCCAGCTCACCGCTCGGGTCCTACGAGCAGTACTTC. Amino acid sequence: CASSPLGSYEQYF. The full variable domain, with the rest looked up from reference TRBV18 and TRBJ2-7, is NAGVMQNPRHLVRRRGQEARLRCSPMKGHSHVYWYRQLPEEGLKFMVYLQKENIIDESGMPKERFSAEFPKEGPSILRIQQVVRGDSAAYFCASSPLGSYEQYFGPGTRLTVT.